These 25 T cell receptor beta chains came from one sample sequenced in a study of blood T cell repertoires in COVID-19. The repertoire was sequenced with immunoSEQ multiplex PCR; TCRdb's copy has only in-frame clones and lacks some. The repertoire has 300,000 to 400,000 clones, 75% to 90% of them found once; the top ten carry under 2%. The sequenced sample was PBMCs or T cells enriched from blood (not recorded which). Every receptor here comes from a woman aged 30 to 39 who had been exposed to COVID-19.

The J gene is TRBJ2-1, the V gene TRBV10-1, with 10 positions matching TRBD2. The CDR3 spans 15 residues. Germline V gene sequence: CDR1 WNHNN, CDR2 SYGVQD (reference sequence). V was clipped by 3 bases and J by 8 bases; unmatched bases: 7. CDR3 nucleotide sequence: TGCGCCAGCAGTGACCTAGGGACTAGCGTCTATGAGCAGTTCTTC. Its translation is CASSDLGTSVYEQFF.

The chain uses TRBV5-4 and TRBJ2-3, with TRBD2 identical over 7 bases. Germline CDR1 and CDR2: SGHNT and YYREEE (reference sequence). V trimming: 0 bases; J trimming: 3 bases; junction bases outside the gene matches: 10. The CDR3 loop spans 17 amino acids. CDR3 region: CASSLVLGGGPTDTQYF. The DNA of the CDR3 is TGTGCCAGCAGCTTGGTATTAGGCGGGGGTCCTACAGATACGCAGTATTTT. The full variable domain, its missing parts supplied by reference TRBV5-4 and TRBJ2-3, is ETGVTQSPTHLIKTRGQQVTLRCSSQSGHNTVSWYQQALGQGPQFIFQYYREEENGRGNFPPRFSGLQFPNYSSELNVNALELDDSALYLCASSLVLGGGPTDTQYFGPGTRLTVL.

The chain uses TRBV9 and TRBJ1-1, with unresolved D. With 4 bases removed from V and 3 bases from J, the gap between germline ends came to 16 bases. CDR3 length: 15 residues. The germline V gene has CDR1 SGDLS and CDR2 YYNGEE. In nucleotides, the CDR3 is TGTGCCAGCAGCCCCCGGCTAGGCTTATACACTGAAGCTTTCTTT. Its protein is CASSPRLGLYTEAFF.

V usage is TRBV4-3 and J usage is TRBJ2-1; D is unclear. The CDR3 sequence is 17 residues long. The germline V gene has CDR1 LGHNA and CDR2 YSLEER. V lost 0 bases to trimming and J lost 5 bases, with 17 bases between them. DNA for the CDR3: TGCGCCAGCAGCCAAGATCTTCCCGGGTATGTGAACAATGAGCAGTTCTTC. Protein sequence: CASSQDLPGYVNNEQFF.

V and J are TRBV6-1 and TRBJ1-5; D is perhaps TRBD1 (5 bases). V was shortened by 3 bases and J by 4 bases, with 13 bases between the two germline ends. Germline loops: CDR1 MNHNS, CDR2 SASEGT. The CDR3 length is 15 residues. CDR3 coding DNA: TGTGCCAGCAGTGATATACAGGCGGGGAATCAGCCCCAGCATTTT. It is translated as CASSDIQAGNQPQHF.

The chain uses TRBV5-5 and TRBJ1-1, with a possible D match to TRBD1 (5 bases). The CDR3 is made up of 16 amino acids. CDR1 and CDR2 from the germline V gene are SGHKS and YYEKEE (reference sequence). The germline V and J ends were trimmed by 0 bases and 5 bases, with 17 bases remaining between them. CDR3 DNA: TGTGCCAGCAGCTTGGGGCTTTCAGGAGGGGTGACTGAAGCTTTCTTT. Amino acids: CASSLGLSGGVTEAFF.

V and J are TRBV5-8 and TRBJ1-5, with 10 bases lining up with TRBD1. This CDR3 is 17 amino acids long. CDR1 and CDR2 (germline): SGHTS, YDEGEE. V lost 0 bases to trimming and J lost 5 bases; unmatched junction nucleotides: 8. CDR3 sequence: CASSLAFEDRGDQPQHF. In DNA form, the CDR3 reads TGTGCCAGCAGCTTGGCATTCGAGGACAGGGGGGATCAGCCCCAGCATTTT.

Regarding this clone: An end of the junction does not agree with germline; a read error may underlie this. The V and J genes are TRBV12-5 and TRBJ2-7; 7 bases map to TRBD2. This CDR3 spans 13 amino acids. The germline V gene has CDR1 LGHNT and CDR2 FRNRAP. Here the CDR3 DNA reads TGTGCTAATGGTTTGGGTGCCGGGGGGGAGCAGTACTTC. Protein sequence: CANGLGAGGEQYF.

This chain connects TRBV19 to TRBJ2-3; D ambiguous. Per the germline V gene, CDR1 is LNHDA and CDR2 is SQIVND (reference sequence). V shed 10 bases and J shed 6 bases, with 11 bases lying between them. This CDR3 spans 11 amino acids. The chain's CDR3 is CAIGVGDTQYF. CDR3 DNA: TGTGCCATAGGAGTCGGGGATACGCAGTATTTT.

The gene calls are TRBV28 and TRBJ1-5; the D is unclear. The germline gives CDR1 MDHEN, CDR2 SYDVKM. The CDR3 runs 16 residues. The germline V and J ends were trimmed by 10 bases and 1 base, with 20 bases remaining between them. The DNA of the CDR3 is TGTGCCACCATACCGGAGAGGGCGGGGAGCAATCAGCCCCAGCATTTT. Translating gives CATIPERAGSNQPQHF.

The chain links TRBV4-2 to TRBJ2-1; 10 bases match TRBD2. Trimming removed 0 bases from V and 7 bases from J; junction bases left unmatched: 9. There are 17 residues in the CDR3. CDR1 and CDR2 (germline): LGHNA, YNFKEQ. The CDR3 DNA reads TGTGCCAGCAGCCAAGATCTAGCGGGAGTAGAAACAAATGAGCAGTTCTTC. Translating gives CASSQDLAGVETNEQFF.

This chain's CDR3 is CASSWDRGLSPQHF. CDR3 sequence (DNA): TGTGCCAGCAGCTGGGACAGGGGGCTTTCGCCCCAGCATTTT. The rearrangement links TRBV7-2 to TRBJ1-5; 12 bases map to TRBD1. The ends lost 4 bases at V and 9 bases at J; junction bases unmatched: 4. This CDR3 contains 14 residues. Germline CDR1 SGHTA, CDR2 FQGNSA.

As DNA, the CDR3 is TGTGCCATGACGACGAGCGGGGGCTCCCATTCAGGTGAGCAGTTCTTC. This translates into CAMTTSGGSHSGEQFF. V gene TRBV7-9 combines with J gene TRBJ2-1; 8 nucleotides line up with TRBD2. This CDR3 region has 16 residues. Unmatched junction bases numbered 20, after V lost 10 bases and J lost 9 bases. Germline V gene lookup returns CDR1 SEHNR and CDR2 FQNEAQ (reference sequence). Full variable domain (missing parts from reference TRBV7-9 and TRBJ2-1): DTGVSQNPRHKITKRGQNVTFRCDPISEHNRLYWYRQTLGQGPEFLTYFQNEAQLEKSRLLSDRFSAERPKGSFSTLEIQRTEQGDSAMYLCAMTTSGGSHSGEQFFGPGTRLTVL.

J is TRBJ1-1 and V is TRBV28; the D gene is possibly TRBD1 (5 bases). With 5 bases removed from V and 4 bases from J, the gap between germline ends came to 11 bases. This CDR3 is built from 13 residues. Looked up from germline, CDR1 is MDHEN and CDR2 is SYDVKM. CDR3 sequence: CASSIQGITEAFF. The CDR3 region has the DNA TGTGCCAGCAGTATTCAGGGAATCACTGAAGCTTTCTTT.

This sequence joins TRBV3-1 (or the pseudogene TRBV3-2) and TRBJ2-1, with D possibly matching TRBD2 (6 bases). CDR1 and CDR2 (germline): LGHDT, YNNKEL (reference sequence). Trimming stripped 4 bases from V and 0 bases from J, with 31 bases between. CDR3 length equals 22 residues. This CDR3 is CASSRLWAIDGGSGSSYNEQFF. The CDR3 coding sequence is TGTGCCAGCAGCCGATTATGGGCGATAGACGGAGGGTCGGGGAGCTCCTACAATGAGCAGTTCTTC.

J is TRBJ2-1 and V is TRBV6-4; 10 bases match TRBD1. The V gene end was trimmed by 6 bases and the J gene end by 3 bases; junction bases not matched to a gene: 8. Germline CDR1 is MRHNA and CDR2 is SNTAGT. The CDR3 has 16 amino acids. CDR3 bases: TGTGCCAGCAGCGGTATCGGGACAGGGGACTACAATGAGCAGTTCTTC. Translating it yields CASSGIGTGDYNEQFF.

Many counts were recorded for this clone. The V gene is TRBV12-5, the J gene TRBJ1-5; D gene uncertain. The CDR3 is 14 residues long. V gave up 2 bases and J gave up 3 bases, with 8 bases separating them. The germline gives CDR1 LGHNT, CDR2 FRNRAP. The CDR3 spells CASGLNTVNQPQHF. CDR3 nucleotides: TGTGCTAGTGGTTTGAACACAGTCAATCAGCCCCAGCATTTT.

This sequence joins TRBV28 and TRBJ2-7; D call uncertain. CDR1 MDHEN and CDR2 SYDVKM come from the germline V gene. Trimming took 5 bases from V and 1 from J, leaving 15 bases between them. The CDR3 loop spans 15 amino acids. The DNA of the CDR3 is TGTGCCAGCAGTGCCTGGTCTACCGAATCCTACGAGCAGTACTTC. This encodes CASSAWSTESYEQYF.

The chain recombines TRBV30 with TRBJ2-5, with 12 nucleotides matching TRBD2. V lost 6 bases and J lost 5; bases outside the gene matches: 7. CDR1 is GTSNPN, CDR2 SVGIG, per germline (reference sequence). This CDR3 is built from 14 residues. CDR3 nucleotides: TGTGCCTGCCGGGCTAGCGGGGGGGCGGAGACCCAGTACTTC. Translated, it gives CACRASGGAETQYF.

V is TRBV27 and J is TRBJ1-5; TRBD1 is a possible D gene (5 bases). Germline CDR1 and CDR2: MNHEY and SMNVEV (reference sequence). V was shortened by 2 bases and J by 2 bases, with 10 bases between the two germline ends. This CDR3 has 15 amino acids. CDR3 coding DNA: TGTGCCAGCAGTTTAAAGCCGACAGGCAATCAGCCCCAGCATTTT. This sequence encodes CASSLKPTGNQPQHF.

The rearrangement uses TRBV2 and TRBJ2-2; possible D gene TRBD2, 5 bases. The CDR3 runs to 13 residues. Germline values: CDR1 SNHLY, CDR2 FYNNEI. Trimming shortened V by 11 bases and J by 6 bases, and 16 bases separated the two germline ends. The CDR3: CAGTGSRAGELFF. In nucleotides, the CDR3 is TGTGCCGGAACGGGATCAAGGGCCGGGGAGCTGTTTTTT.

This rearrangement joins TRBV28 to TRBJ1-5, with D hard to call. The CDR3 has 12 residues. The V gene lost 6 bases and the J gene lost 6 bases, with 9 bases spanning the gap. The V gene's germline CDR1 is MDHEN and CDR2 SYDVKM. CDR3 DNA: TGTGCCAGCAGCATCAGAGGTCAGCCCCAGCATTTT. Translated, it gives CASSIRGQPQHF.

The chain has TRBV9 and TRBJ2-1; TRBD1 is a possible D gene (5 bases). Looked up from germline, CDR1 is SGDLS and CDR2 is YYNGEE. V lost 4 bases and J lost 3, with 11 bases in between. CDR3 length: 14 residues. CDR3 DNA: TGTGCCAGCAGCCTAGACAGCAACTACAATGAGCAGTTCTTC. Translating gives CASSLDSNYNEQFF.

CDR3 DNA sequence: TGTGCCAGCAGCTTATTAGGGGGCTCTTATGGGGCCAACGTCCTGACTTTC. It encodes CASSLLGGSYGANVLTF. The chain uses TRBV11-2 and TRBJ2-6; TRBD1 matches 7 bases. The germline V gene has CDR1 SGHAT and CDR2 FQNNGV. The CDR3 runs to 17 residues. Trimming took 2 bases from V and 3 from J; bases not matched to a gene: 7.

This chain uses TRBV5-4 with TRBJ1-1, with 8 nucleotides matching TRBD1. CDR3 length: 15 amino acids. Per germline, CDR1 SGHNT and CDR2 YYREEE (reference sequence). V shed 4 bases and J 0 bases; nucleotides not matched to a gene: 5. CDR3 DNA sequence: TGTGCCAGCAGCGTGGACAGGGAAATGAACACTGAAGCTTTCTTT. Translating it yields CASSVDREMNTEAFF.